These 16 T cell receptor beta chains were sequenced from one sample in a study of cytomegalovirus exposure and HLA in healthy donors. 60 Vbeta and 13 Jbeta primers were used in PCR. Assay: immunoSEQ multiplex PCR; the TCRdb copy retains only in-frame clones and omits some. Of approximately 210,000 clones detected, about 87% appear once; the ten largest clones hold around 1.2%. The sample taken for sequencing was PBMCs. The receptors originated from a man aged 30-40 years in good health and CMV-seronegative.

This sequence joins TRBV19 and TRBJ2-1; 8 bases fit TRBD2. The trim removed 4 bases at V and 5 bases at J, leaving 4 bases unmatched. CDR3 length: 14 amino acids. Per germline, CDR1 LNHDA and CDR2 SQIVND (reference sequence). The CDR3, as DNA: TGTGCCAGTAGTACCAGACTAGCGCACAATGAGCAGTTCTTC. Amino acids: CASSTRLAHNEQFF.

This clone showed up just once. The chain carries TRBV18 and TRBJ2-3; TRBD1 matches at 7 bases. With V trimmed by 5 bases and J by 4 bases, 18 bases remained unmatched. The CDR3 runs to 18 residues. CDR1 is KGHSH and CDR2 is LQKENI in the germline V gene. The CDR3 sequence: CASSGGQAGAHGADTQYF. The CDR3 DNA follows: TGTGCCAGCTCAGGCGGACAGGCTGGGGCCCACGGTGCAGATACGCAGTATTTT.

CDR3 region: CASSEQGRLGYTF. CDR3 coding DNA: TGTGCCAGCAGTGAGCAGGGGCGGCTTGGCTACACCTTC. V gene TRBV6-4 combines with J gene TRBJ1-2, with a possible D match to TRBD1 (6 bases). This CDR3 contains 13 residues. The V end was cut by 3 bases, the J end by 7 bases, with 12 bases between. Looked up from germline, CDR1 is MRHNA and CDR2 is SNTAGT.

The CDR3 DNA reads TGTGCCAGCTCACCACCTAGCGGAAAGGGTAATGAGCAGTTCTTC. It codes for CASSPPSGKGNEQFF. The V call is TRBV18, the J call TRBJ2-1; tentatively, D is TRBD2 (6 bases). CDR3 length: 15 residues. V was trimmed by 0 bases and J by 7 bases, leaving 13 bases between them. Germline V lookup: CDR1 KGHSH, CDR2 LQKENI. Filled out from reference TRBV18 and TRBJ2-1, the complete variable domain reads NAGVMQNPRHLVRRRGQEARLRCSPMKGHSHVYWYRQLPEEGLKFMVYLQKENIIDESGMPKERFSAEFPKEGPSILRIQQVVRGDSAAYFCASSPPSGKGNEQFFGPGTRLTVL.

V usage is TRBV5-1 and J usage is TRBJ2-5; 8 bases are a match to TRBD2. Germline CDR1 is SGHRS and CDR2 is YFSETQ. The CDR3 runs to 14 residues. After removal of 6 bases from V and 4 bases from J, the junction contained 8 bases not matched to a gene. The CDR3 loop is CASTRGGVRETQYF. CDR3 DNA sequence: TGCGCCAGCACCCGGGGGGGGGTGAGAGAGACCCAGTACTTC.

This sequence joins TRBV5-1 and TRBJ2-2; 9 bases align to TRBD2. Germline CDR1 SGHRS, CDR2 YFSETQ. This CDR3 is built from 15 residues. V was clipped by 4 bases and J by 5 bases; unmatched bases: 6. The chain's CDR3 is CASSLRLAETGELFF. The CDR3, as DNA: TGCGCCAGCAGCCTAAGACTAGCGGAAACCGGGGAGCTGTTTTTT.

The rearrangement links TRBV11-3 to TRBJ2-1; D gene unclear. V lost 4 bases to trimming and J lost 10 bases, with 8 bases between them. Germline assignment: CDR1 SGHNT and CDR2 YENEEA. The CDR3 has 11 amino acids. The CDR3 region has the DNA TGTGCCAGCAGCTACCAACACGAGCAGTTCTTC. This gives the protein CASSYQHEQFF.

The V gene is TRBV28, the J gene TRBJ2-4, with 7 nucleotides matching TRBD1. The trim removed 6 bases at V and 8 bases at J, leaving 10 bases unmatched. Germline V CDR1 and CDR2: MDHEN, SYDVKM. The CDR3 is made up of 14 amino acids. The chain's CDR3 is CASRGRGQLDIQYF. In DNA, the CDR3 is TGTGCCAGCAGAGGCAGGGGACAGCTGGACATTCAGTACTTC.

This clone is a singleton in its sample. The chain is built from TRBV6-5 and TRBJ2-3, with TRBD1 identical over 11 bases. Germline V gives CDR1 MNHEY, CDR2 SVGAGI. This CDR3 region has 14 residues. The junction had 4 bases not matched to a gene; V was cut back by 6 bases and J by 5 bases. CDR3 residues: CASRPGQGGDTQYF. CDR3 nucleotides: TGTGCCAGCAGACCGGGACAGGGGGGAGATACGCAGTATTTT.

In its sample, this clone was seen once. The chain couples TRBV27 to TRBJ2-7; D may be TRBD2 (5 bases). The germline gives CDR1 MNHEY, CDR2 SMNVEV (reference sequence). The CDR3 has 17 residues. V was pared by 2 bases and J by 3 bases, with 20 bases between. The CDR3 coding sequence is TGTGCCAGCAGTTTACTACAAGGGCTCGCTGGGAGCTACGAGCAGTACTTC. Amino acid sequence: CASSLLQGLAGSYEQYF.

The genes are TRBV5-1 and TRBJ1-4; D is undetermined. Trimming pared 4 bases from V and 6 bases from J, leaving 10 bases between. The germline V gene has CDR1 SGHRS and CDR2 YFSETQ. The length of the CDR3 is 13 residues. This chain's CDR3 is CASSREGDEKLFF. Here the CDR3 DNA reads TGCGCCAGCAGCCGGGAGGGTGATGAAAAACTGTTTTTT.

The chain is built from TRBV4-1 and TRBJ1-2, with D tentatively TRBD1 (5 bases). Deletions cut 1 base from V and 4 bases from J, with 16 bases between. Germline values: CDR1 MGHRA, CDR2 YSYEKL. The CDR3 extends over 16 amino acids. The CDR3: CASSQVDSGGGYGYTF. In DNA form, the CDR3 reads TGCGCCAGCAGCCAAGTCGACTCCGGGGGTGGCTATGGCTACACCTTC.

This chain links TRBV7-2 with TRBJ2-6; 7 positions agree with TRBD2. Per the germline V gene, CDR1 is SGHTA and CDR2 is FQGNSA. This CDR3 comprises 17 residues. V lost 5 bases, J lost 0 bases, and 7 bases stayed unmatched. For the CDR3, the DNA is TGTGCCAGCAGCCGCAGAGCGGGGTCCTCTGGGGCCAACGTCCTGACTTTC. Its translation is CASSRRAGSSGANVLTF.

This clone was seen only once. The rearrangement joins TRBV5-1 to TRBJ1-1; D is ambiguous. CDR3 length: 14 amino acids. The V end was cut by 1 base, the J end by 0 bases, with 7 bases between. Per germline, CDR1 SGHRS and CDR2 YFSETQ. The CDR3 reads CASSLREMNTEAFF. The CDR3 DNA is TGCGCCAGCAGCTTGAGAGAAATGAACACTGAAGCTTTCTTT.

This clone showed up just a few times. V usage is TRBV29-1 and J usage is TRBJ1-4; 9 bases agree with TRBD1. The CDR3 runs 13 residues. The V and J ends lost 7 bases and 8 bases, in that order; junction bases with no gene match: 8. Germline CDR1 is SQVTM and CDR2 is ANQGSEA. CDR3 protein: CSGRDRASEKLFF. As DNA, the CDR3 is TGCAGCGGGCGGGACAGGGCAAGCGAAAAACTGTTTTTT.

The chain employs TRBV6-6 and TRBJ2-5; 8 bases fit TRBD2. The germline V gene encodes CDR1 MNHNY and CDR2 SVGAGI (reference sequence). The CDR3 is 15 amino acids. J was trimmed by 5 bases and V by 7 bases; bases with no gene match: 12. DNA for the CDR3: TGTGCCAGCAACCCCGGGGGGGGAGCCCCCGAGACCCAGTACTTC. It is translated as CASNPGGGAPETQYF.